Listed below are T cell receptor beta chains from one sample, sequenced in a study of OX40 agonist ivuxolimab in advanced cancers. TCRdb's copy holds only in-frame clones and misses some; the assay was immunoSEQ multiplex PCR. The sample has some 68,000 clones; about 88% are singletons. Sequenced here: CD4+ or CD8+ T cells sorted from blood, sampled in a trial of the OX40 agonist ivuxolimab. Receptors were obtained from an adult with an advanced solid tumor such as melanoma, head and neck, liver or kidney cancer. CDR3s include the opening cysteine and the closing phenylalanine or tryptophan. The D gene is left open where the match is weak. Only some rows state a clone size, as once, few, many or a class for expanded clones.

v_call	d_call	j_call	clone_size	cdr3_nt	cdr3_aa
TRBV6-1	NA	TRBJ2-4	NA	TGTGCCAGCAGTGCGCCTCGCCAGGGGAACATTCAGTACTTC	CASSAPRQGNIQYF
TRBV7-8	NA	TRBJ1-1	NA	TGTGCCAGCAGCCCCCCGGGAGGGAGGACGAACACTGAAGCTTTCTTT	CASSPPGGRTNTEAFF
TRBV5-8	TRBD1	TRBJ2-1	NA	TGTGCCAGCAGCTTTTACCAAGGGACAGGGGGCTACAATGAGCAGTTCTTC	CASSFYQGTGGYNEQFF
TRBV5-1	NA	TRBJ2-5	NA	TGCGCCAGCAGCTTGGGGACAGTCGGAGGGGAGACCCAGTACTTC	CASSLGTVGGETQYF
TRBV27	TRBD2	TRBJ2-7	few	TGTGCCAGCAGTTTTTCTAGCGGGAACTACGAGCAGTACTTC	CASSFSSGNYEQYF
TRBV5-6	NA	TRBJ2-5	NA	TGTGCCAGCAGCCCACTCCTAGGGGAGACCCAGTACTTC	CASSPLLGETQYF
TRBV7-2	TRBD2	TRBJ2-3	NA	TGTACCAGCAGCGGAGTGGGGACTAACACAGATACGCAGTATTTT	CTSSGVGTNTDTQYF
TRBV6-6	NA	TRBJ1-1	NA	TGTGCCAGCAGTACGACAGAGAACACTGAAGCTTTCTTT	CASSTTENTEAFF
TRBV6-5	TRBD2	TRBJ2-3	NA	TGTGCCAGCAGTTACATGGACCCGCGGGGGACGCAGTATTTT	CASSYMDPRGTQYF
TRBV7-8	NA	TRBJ1-1	NA	TGTGCCAGCAGCTTATGGGTTGGCAGCAACACTGAAGCTTTCTTT	CASSLWVGSNTEAFF
TRBV7-9	TRBD2	TRBJ2-1	NA	TGTGCCAGCAGCCAGCTCGGGCAGCTAGCGGGTAACAATGAGCAGTTCTTC	CASSQLGQLAGNNEQFF
TRBV11-2	TRBD1	TRBJ2-7	NA	TGTGCCAGCAGCTTTATCCACCATGGGACAGGGATTCGCTACGAGCAGTACTTC	CASSFIHHGTGIRYEQYF
TRBV28	TRBD1	TRBJ1-5	NA	TGTGCCAGCAGTTTCCGACAGGGGGTCGGTGGAAATCAGCCCCAGCATTTT	CASSFRQGVGGNQPQHF
TRBV10-3	TRBD1	TRBJ2-7	NA	TGTGCCATCAGTGGGACAGGGGAAGGCGAGCAGTACTTC	CAISGTGEGEQYF
TRBV5-4	TRBD1	TRBJ2-7	NA	TGTGCCAGCAGCTCCCGGGACAGGGCTTCCTACGAGCAGTACTTC	CASSSRDRASYEQYF
TRBV5-4	TRBD1	TRBJ1-2	NA	TGTGCCAGCAGCGCGGACAGGGAATATGGCTACACCTTC	CASSADREYGYTF
TRBV4-1	NA	TRBJ1-2	NA	TGCGCCAGCAGCTCCAGCCGGGGGGCGGGGGGCTACACCTTC	CASSSSRGAGGYTF
TRBV29-1	TRBD1	TRBJ1-1	few	TGCAGCGTTCGATTCGGACAGGGCCGGGATTTCTTT	CSVRFGQGRDFF
TRBV5-1	NA	TRBJ1-2	NA	TGCGCCAGCAGCTTGGCGCTCGGGGAGTATGGCTACACCTTC	CASSLALGEYGYTF
TRBV11-3	NA	TRBJ2-2	NA	TGTGCCAGCAGCTTAGTGGCTAAAAGGGGCGGGGAGCTGTTTTTT	CASSLVAKRGGELFF
TRBV6-1	NA	TRBJ2-6	NA	TGTGCCAGCAGGGAGGATGCTGGGGCCAACGTCCTGACTTTC	CASREDAGANVLTF
TRBV7-2	NA	TRBJ1-1	NA	TGTGCCAGCAGCCCAGGCCACGGATTGAACACTGAAGCTTTCTTT	CASSPGHGLNTEAFF
TRBV5-1	NA	TRBJ2-2	NA	TGCGCCAGCAGCTGGGGGGATAGGGACACCGGGGAGCTGTTTTTT	CASSWGDRDTGELFF
TRBV15	NA	TRBJ2-3	NA	TGTGCCACCAGCAGAGGACGACGCACAGATACGCAGTATTTT	CATSRGRRTDTQYF
TRBV5-6	NA	TRBJ2-5	NA	TGTGCCAGCAGCTTTTCCGGGACGCGAGAGACCCAGTACTTC	CASSFSGTRETQYF
TRBV19	NA	TRBJ1-5	NA	TGTGCCAGTAGTTCAATGGGGGGTCAGCCCCAGCATTTT	CASSSMGGQPQHF
TRBV10-2	NA	TRBJ2-5	NA	TGCGCCAGTTCGGGCTCAGAGGGGGAGACCCAGTACTTC	CASSGSEGETQYF
TRBV6-5	TRBD1	TRBJ2-5	once	TGTGCCAGCAGTCCACGGACAGGGGGGGAGACCCAGTACTTC	CASSPRTGGETQYF
TRBV2	TRBD2	TRBJ2-2	NA	TGTGCCCGACCGCTAGCGGGAAACACCGGGGAGCTGTTTTTT	CARPLAGNTGELFF
TRBV6-1	NA	TRBJ2-7	NA	TGTGCCATCTGGCGGGACTCTTACTACGAGCAGTACTTC	CAIWRDSYYEQYF
TRBV2	NA	TRBJ2-3	NA	TGTGCCAGCGAGGGTCTCTCTAGCACAGATACGCAGTATTTT	CASEGLSSTDTQYF
TRBV6-1	NA	TRBJ2-7	NA	TGTGCCAGCAGCTCACCTCCTTGGGAGCAGTACTTC	CASSSPPWEQYF
TRBV15	NA	TRBJ2-7	NA	TGTGCCACCAGCAGAGTATACTCGAACCCCAACTACGAGCAGTACTTC	CATSRVYSNPNYEQYF
TRBV28	TRBD2	TRBJ2-5	NA	TGTGCCAGCAGTTCCGCTCGGGGTAGCGGGGGGGTAACCCAAGAGACCCAGTACTTC	CASSSARGSGGVTQETQYF
TRBV14	NA	TRBJ2-5	NA	TGTGCCAGCAGCCAAGATTTGGGGGCTGAGACCCAGTACTTC	CASSQDLGAETQYF
TRBV7-6	TRBD1	TRBJ1-5	NA	TGTGCCAGCAGCACACAGGGGGACCAGCCCCAGCATTTT	CASSTQGDQPQHF
TRBV2	TRBD2	TRBJ2-7	NA	TGTGCCAGCAGTATTAGCGGGAGGGTTAGCGAGCAGTACTTC	CASSISGRVSEQYF
TRBV4-1	NA	TRBJ1-3	few	TGCGCCAGCAGCCAAGGTGGAGGGCAGGGTCGAGGAAACACCATATATTTT	CASSQGGGQGRGNTIYF
TRBV10-2	TRBD2	TRBJ2-7	once	TGCGCCAGCAGGCTAGGACTAGCGGGAGAAGAGCAGTACTTC	CASRLGLAGEEQYF
TRBV10-3	NA	TRBJ2-7	NA	TGTGCCATCAGGCAGGGAGCGGGCGCAGGGTACGAGCAGTACTTC	CAIRQGAGAGYEQYF
TRBV11-2	NA	TRBJ1-6	NA	TGTGCCAGCAGCTTAGTGACAGGAAGCTCATCACCCCTCCACTTT	CASSLVTGSSSPLHF
TRBV6-4	NA	TRBJ2-1	NA	TGTGCCAGCAGCACGGACTTTAGGTCCAATGAGCAGTTCTTC	CASSTDFRSNEQFF
TRBV30	NA	TRBJ1-2	NA	TGTGCCTGGAGTCTTGGTACTGGGAATAACTATGGCTACACCTTC	CAWSLGTGNNYGYTF
TRBV5-1	NA	TRBJ2-3	NA	TGCGCCAGCAGCTTAACTCCGGGAATAAGCACAGATACGCAGTATTTT	CASSLTPGISTDTQYF
TRBV28	NA	TRBJ1-2	NA	TGTGCCAGCTCCTTATATGGGCGGAGACGAGGGTTGAATGGTGATGGCTACACCTTC	CASSLYGRRRGLNGDGYTF
TRBV5-5	NA	TRBJ1-1	NA	TGTGCCAGCAGCTCAATTTCCGGGACTGAAGCTTTCTTT	CASSSISGTEAFF
TRBV4-3	NA	TRBJ2-2	few	TGCGCCAGCAGCCCCCAAGGAGAAACAAACACCGGGGAGCTGTTTTTT	CASSPQGETNTGELFF
TRBV18	NA	TRBJ1-2	NA	TGTGCCAGCTCACCCGACCTCGGGGCCCTTAGCTATGGCTACACCTTC	CASSPDLGALSYGYTF
TRBV29-1	NA	TRBJ2-5	few	TGCAGCGTTGTGGCAGCCGTAGAGACCCAGTACTTC	CSVVAAVETQYF
TRBV19	NA	TRBJ2-4	NA	TGTGCCAGTAGTATCGATGGGACACTAGCCAAAAACATTCAGTACTTC	CASSIDGTLAKNIQYF
TRBV5-1	NA	TRBJ2-1	NA	TGCGCCAGCAGCTTGGCGCCCGCCTCAAATGAGCAGTTCTTC	CASSLAPASNEQFF
TRBV9	TRBD1	TRBJ2-6	NA	TGTGCCAGCAGCGTGGGACAGGCTGGGGCCAACGTCCTGACTTTC	CASSVGQAGANVLTF
TRBV28	NA	TRBJ1-5	NA	TGTGCCAGCAGTAACCCCGATAAGGGAGTCCATCAGCCCCAGCATTTT	CASSNPDKGVHQPQHF
TRBV20-1	NA	TRBJ2-7	NA	TGCAGTGCTAGGGTCTACTACGAGCAGTACTTC	CSARVYYEQYF